The 18 T cell receptor beta chains listed next were all sequenced from one sample in a study of shared clonotypes between healthy human individuals. CD45RO-negative cells were positively selected for CCR7, leaving out terminally differentiated effector memory CD45RA+ cells. Only in-frame clones appear in the TCRdb table, and some are missing; sequencing was by immunoSEQ multiplex PCR. The table shows hundreds of thousands of clones, with approximately 96% occurring only once. The specimen was naive CD8+ T cells sorted from blood. These receptors were collected from a woman between 25 and 40 years old in good health.

This chain connects TRBV30 to TRBJ1-1, with D perhaps matching TRBD1 (6 bases). Germline CDR1 is GTSNPN and CDR2 is SVGIG (reference sequence). The CDR3 sequence is 14 residues long. Between the trimmed V and J ends, which lost 0 bases and 5 bases, there was a span of 13 bases. This CDR3 reads CAWSVRGRGTEAFF. Here the CDR3 DNA reads TGTGCCTGGAGTGTACGGGGCAGGGGAACTGAAGCTTTCTTT.

The chain combines TRBV5-1 with TRBJ1-2; D is unresolved. Per the germline V gene, CDR1 is SGHRS and CDR2 is YFSETQ. V was trimmed by 3 bases and J by 8 bases, leaving 20 bases between them. This CDR3 is built from 15 residues. The DNA of the CDR3 is TGCGCCAGCAGCTGGACTCGGACGGCTAGAGACGGCTACACCTTC. Its protein is CASSWTRTARDGYTF.

This chain joins TRBV2 and TRBJ2-7; the D gene could be TRBD1 or TRBD2 (5 bases each). This CDR3 comprises 15 residues. V dropped 5 bases and J dropped 5 bases, with 19 bases sitting between them. Per germline, CDR1 SNHLY and CDR2 FYNNEI. CDR3: CASSPPGTLANEQYF. The CDR3 nucleotides read TGTGCCAGCAGTCCCCCCGGGACGTTGGCCAACGAGCAGTACTTC.

The genes are TRBV6-6 and TRBJ2-7; no definite D call. The germline V gene encodes CDR1 MNHNY and CDR2 SVGAGI (reference sequence). Trimming left V 7 bases short and J 2 bases short, with 15 bases between. The CDR3 has 14 amino acids. The DNA for the CDR3 is TGTGCCAGCAATCCACCGGGCCGAACCTACGAGCAGTACTTC. Translated: CASNPPGRTYEQYF.

The chain links TRBV4-1 to TRBJ1-5, with D tentatively TRBD1 (6 bases). Deletions cut 3 bases from V and 0 bases from J, with 15 bases between. The CDR3 covers 17 residues. CDR1 and CDR2 (germline): MGHRA, YSYEKL. CDR3 DNA sequence: TGCGCCAGCAGCCAGACTACTGGACAGTATAGCAATCAGCCCCAGCATTTT. Its protein product is CASSQTTGQYSNQPQHF.

The rearrangement links TRBV28 to TRBJ2-7; D unclear. Per the germline V gene, CDR1 is MDHEN and CDR2 is SYDVKM. This CDR3 region has 17 residues. The V and J ends lost 7 bases and 2 bases respectively, with 24 bases between them. CDR3 in DNA: TGTGCCAGCACCCCTCTTCCATTTCCCGGGCCAACCTACGAGCAGTACTTC. Translating gives CASTPLPFPGPTYEQYF.

The V gene is TRBV7-3, the J gene TRBJ2-3; 11 bases align to TRBD2. Unmatched junction bases numbered 8, after V lost 5 bases and J lost 4 bases. In germline, CDR1 is SGHTA, CDR2 FQGTGA. The CDR3 spans 16 residues. The CDR3 DNA is TGTGCCAGCAGCACCCTTAGCGGGAGGGCCCCAGATACGCAGTATTTT. It translates to CASSTLSGRAPDTQYF. Filled out from reference TRBV7-3 and TRBJ2-3, the complete variable domain reads GAGVSQTPSNKVTEKGKYVELRCDPISGHTALYWYRQSLGQGPEFLIYFQGTGAADDSGLPNDRFFAVRPEGSVSTLKIQRTERGDSAVYLCASSTLSGRAPDTQYFGPGTRLTVL.

The V call is TRBV27, the J call TRBJ1-1, with D possibly TRBD1 on 5 matching bases. Deletions cut 0 bases from V and 7 bases from J, with 9 bases between. This CDR3 is built from 13 residues. Germline V gives CDR1 MNHEY, CDR2 SMNVEV (reference sequence). CDR3 protein: CASSLSQGGEAFF. The CDR3, as DNA: TGTGCCAGCAGTTTATCTCAGGGTGGTGAAGCTTTCTTT.

This chain links TRBV2 with TRBJ2-7; D might be TRBD1 (5 bases). Germline assignment: CDR1 SNHLY and CDR2 FYNNEI. The CDR3 is made up of 15 amino acids. Trimming took off 3 bases at V and 4 bases at J, with 16 bases between the two ends. CDR3 DNA: TGTGCCAGCAGTGACGCTGAAGGGGTCATATACGAGCAGTACTTC. Encoded protein: CASSDAEGVIYEQYF.

The chain is built from TRBV28 and TRBJ1-4; 7 bases are shared with TRBD1. The CDR3 loop spans 14 amino acids. The V and J ends lost 6 bases and 8 bases, in that order; junction bases with no gene match: 9. Germline CDR1 reads MDHEN; CDR2 reads SYDVKM. CDR3 coding DNA: TGTGCCAGCAGCCCCCAGGGGGTTTTGGAAAAACTGTTTTTT. This codes for CASSPQGVLEKLFF.

V is TRBV5-6 and J is TRBJ2-5; weak D call: TRBD2 (5 bases). V was clipped by 0 bases and J by 0 bases, with 9 bases between them. This CDR3 region has 15 residues. In germline, CDR1 is SGHDT, CDR2 YYEEEE. In nucleotides, the CDR3 is TGTGCCAGCAGCTTGGATCGGACTTACCAAGAGACCCAGTACTTC. It encodes CASSLDRTYQETQYF. The variable domain in full, with the rest retrieved from reference TRBV5-6 and TRBJ2-5, is DAGVTQSPTHLIKTRGQQVTLRCSPKSGHDTVSWYQQALGQGPQFIFQYYEEEERQRGNFPDRFSGHQFPNYSSELNVNALLLGDSALYLCASSLDRTYQETQYFGPGTRLLVL.

The V call is TRBV28, the J call TRBJ1-5; TRBD1 might be the D (6 bases). The CDR3 runs 15 residues. Germline CDR1 and CDR2: MDHEN and SYDVKM. Trimming left V 1 base short and J 4 bases short, with 11 bases between. CDR3 nucleotide sequence: TGTGCCAGCAGTTTATATCGGGACATTAATCAGCCCCAGCATTTT. It is translated as CASSLYRDINQPQHF.

The V call is TRBV28, the J call TRBJ1-2; 8 positions match TRBD1. Per germline, CDR1 MDHEN and CDR2 SYDVKM. The CDR3 totals 16 residues. J was trimmed by 4 bases and V by 1 base; bases with no gene match: 8. CDR3 sequence: CASSLSPGGSSYGYTF. CDR3 bases: TGTGCCAGCAGTTTATCGCCAGGGGGCTCCAGCTATGGCTACACCTTC.

The chain carries TRBV7-6 and TRBJ2-1; 9 nucleotides agree with TRBD2. V dropped 2 bases and J dropped 7; count of bases not matched to a gene: 9. The CDR3 sequence is 16 residues long. Germline loops: CDR1 SGHVS, CDR2 FNYEAQ. CDR3 bases: TGTGCCAGCAGCTTAATAGCGGGGGTTGGAAAGAATGAGCAGTTCTTC. Amino acids: CASSLIAGVGKNEQFF.

V usage is TRBV28 and J usage is TRBJ2-7; D is unresolved. CDR3 size: 13 residues. The germline V gene encodes CDR1 MDHEN and CDR2 SYDVKM. V lost 6 bases, J lost 0 bases, and 9 bases lay in between. The CDR3: CASSISFSYEQYF. The CDR3 nucleotides read TGTGCCAGCAGCATATCTTTCTCCTACGAGCAGTACTTC.

The rearrangement joins TRBV14 to TRBJ2-7, with TRBD1 matching 9 bases. The length of the CDR3 is 15 residues. V lost 1 base, J lost 6 bases, and 7 bases stayed unmatched. Germline V lookup: CDR1 SGHDN, CDR2 FVKESK. CDR3 in amino acids: CASSQVGTGIAEQYF. The CDR3 DNA reads as TGTGCCAGCAGCCAAGTTGGGACAGGGATCGCCGAGCAGTACTTC.

This chain connects TRBV15 to TRBJ1-5; D perhaps matches TRBD1 (5 bases). Germline V gives CDR1 LNHNV, CDR2 YYDKDF (reference sequence). There are 16 residues in the CDR3. V lost 5 bases and J lost 0, with 14 bases in between. Written as DNA, the CDR3 is TGTGCCACCAGCCCGCGGACATCCAATAGCAATCAGCCCCAGCATTTT. Translation: CATSPRTSNSNQPQHF.

V usage is TRBV2 and J usage is TRBJ2-5; TRBD1 aligns across 8 bases. The better agreement between TRBJ2-7 and the DNA end casts doubt on the J call. The CDR3 covers 15 residues. CDR1 and CDR2 (germline): SNHLY, FYNNEI. Here the CDR3 DNA reads TGTGCCAGCACCCAAGGACAGGGCAGCTCCTACGAGCAGTACTTC. It yields the protein CASTQGQGSSYEQYF.